This entry features one TCR beta chain sequence. Its antigen is unknown. The data were obtained in a study of spatial heterogeneity in lung cancer. Study-wide context: The study found that TCR transcript counts in tumor regions correlated strongly with a matched bulk RNA-seq T cell module score.

The CDR3 extends over 15 amino acids. The V end was cut by 5 bases, the J end by 0 bases, with 10 bases between. Germline-derived CDR1 and CDR2 are SEHNR and FQNEAQ (reference sequence). Time point described: sample taken at primary tumor resection. Sequencing was performed on whole RNA extracted from tumor and nontumor lung tissue, or from frozen PBMC, and the material was left unsorted. The study's findings and limits: It was found that expanded intratumoral alpha and beta TCR counts tracked tumor mutation counts.

TCRdb processed the 5' RACE reads anew with MiXCR; each CDR3 protein has one entry. The sample contains around 21,000 distinct CDR3 sequences, about 4.5% of which appear only once. The sample consisted of lung tumor tissue, taken at surgery. The chain has TRBV7-9 and TRBJ2-2; D may be TRBD1 (6 bases). The sequence was collected from a male donor with early-stage non-small cell lung cancer. CDR3 residues: CASSHRASNTGELFF. DNA of the CDR3: TGTGCCAGCAGCCACAGGGCCTCGAACACCGGGGAGCTGTTTTTT.